Following are 11 T cell receptor beta chains from one sample sequenced in a study of cytomegalovirus exposure and HLA in healthy donors. The PCR made use of 60 Vbeta and 13 Jbeta primers. This table comes from immunoSEQ multiplex PCR, and its TCRdb copy is limited to in-frame clones, with some not included. This table holds 96,000 or so clones, roughly 79% found once. Sequenced material: PBMCs. These receptors were taken from a woman aged 70-85 years in good health and CMV-seropositive.

In this sample, this clone turned up a few times. Other DNA sequences in this sample translate to the same CDR3. CDR3 in amino acids: CASSLSTGGGYEQYF. The DNA of the CDR3 is TGTGCCAGCAGTTTATCGACAGGGGGCGGTTACGAGCAGTACTTC. This chain connects TRBV27 to TRBJ2-7, with 10 nucleotides matching TRBD1. V lost 0 bases, J lost 4 bases, and 3 bases stayed unmatched. The germline V gene has CDR1 MNHEY and CDR2 SMNVEV (reference sequence). The CDR3 extends over 15 amino acids.

The chain uses TRBV9 and TRBJ2-7, with TRBD1 matching over 10 bases. This CDR3 has 15 residues. The germline CDR1 and CDR2 sequences are SGDLS and YYNGEE. The V segment lost 2 bases and the J segment 3 bases; nucleotides outside the gene matches: 5. DNA of the CDR3: TGTGCCAGCAGCGTCGGGACAGGGGCCGGCTACGAGCAGTACTTC. The encoded protein is CASSVGTGAGYEQYF.

The rearrangement uses TRBV5-1 and TRBJ2-3, with 9 bases matching TRBD2. This CDR3 has 16 residues. Losses at the gene ends were 4 bases for V and 3 bases for J; bases not matched to a gene: 9. Germline V gene sequence: CDR1 SGHRS, CDR2 YFSETQ. The CDR3 reads CASSEYSGSMTDTQYF. DNA of the CDR3: TGCGCCAGCAGCGAGTATAGCGGGAGTATGACAGATACGCAGTATTTT.

This chain links TRBV6-1 with TRBJ2-7, with 9 positions matching TRBD2. The CDR3 consists of 15 residues. The ends lost 5 bases at V and 0 bases at J; junction bases unmatched: 5. In germline, CDR1 is MNHNS, CDR2 SASEGT. CDR3 residues: CASSWISGSSYEQYF. The CDR3 DNA follows: TGTGCCAGCAGTTGGATTAGCGGGAGCTCCTACGAGCAGTACTTC.

Points on this clone: The junction departs from the called germline gene at one end, perhaps through a read error. The CDR3 bases are TGTGCCAGCAGTCCATCCCGGCCAGGACTGATCTTC. The encoded protein is CASSPSRPGLIF. J is TRBJ2-4 and V is TRBV28, with a possible D match to TRBD2 (5 bases). Germline V gene sequence: CDR1 MDHEN, CDR2 SYDVKM. This CDR3 is 12 amino acids long.

The genes are TRBV19 and TRBJ1-3; 9 bases agree with TRBD1. This CDR3 is 19 amino acids long. Germline V gene sequence: CDR1 LNHDA, CDR2 SQIVND (reference sequence). With 5 bases clipped from V and 0 bases from J, the junction kept 14 bases outside the gene matches. Here the CDR3 reads CASSPWTGAITSSGNTIYF. The CDR3 DNA follows: TGTGCCAGTAGTCCCTGGACAGGGGCGATAACTTCCTCTGGAAACACCATATATTTT.

This chain connects TRBV7-2 to TRBJ1-2, with 12 bases identical to TRBD1. The germline V gene has CDR1 SGHTA and CDR2 FQGNSA. The CDR3 extends over 14 amino acids. Germline trimming cut 2 bases from V and 8 bases from J; bases unmatched to any gene: 3. CDR3 amino acids: CASSLQGTGGGYTF. DNA for the CDR3: TGTGCCAGCAGCTTACAGGGGACAGGGGGCGGCTACACCTTC. Full variable domain (missing parts from reference TRBV7-2 and TRBJ1-2): GAGVSQSPSNKVTEKGKDVELRCDPISGHTALYWYRQSLGQGLEFLIYFQGNSAPDKSGLPSDRFSAERTGGSVSTLTIQRTQQEDSAVYLCASSLQGTGGGYTFGSGTRLTVV.

The V and J genes are TRBV7-8 and TRBJ2-7, with TRBD1 identical over 9 bases. The ends lost 1 base at V and 2 bases at J; junction bases unmatched: 9. The CDR3 spans 17 residues. From germline, CDR1 is SGHVS and CDR2 FQNEAQ. The CDR3 DNA sequence: TGTGCCAGCAGCTTAGTAGGGACAGGGTCAAAAACCTACGAGCAGTACTTC. Translation: CASSLVGTGSKTYEQYF.

In the case of this clone: Compared with germline, one end of the junction differs, possibly owing to a read error. The V and J genes are TRBV5-1 and TRBJ1-1; 8 bases fit TRBD1. This CDR3 region has 13 residues. Germline V gives CDR1 SGHRS, CDR2 YFSETQ. The CDR3 loop reads CASRQGVNAEAFF. The CDR3 DNA sequence: TGCGCCAGCAGACAGGGGGTGAACGCTGAAGCTTTCTTT.

The chain links TRBV27 to TRBJ2-1; 8 nucleotides match TRBD2. The V gene's germline CDR1 is MNHEY and CDR2 SMNVEV (reference sequence). V lost 3 bases, J lost 7 bases, and 5 bases stayed unmatched. The CDR3 totals 14 residues. The CDR3: CASSLRREANEQFF. The CDR3 DNA sequence: TGTGCCAGCAGTTTGAGGCGGGAGGCTAATGAGCAGTTCTTC.

In its sample, this clone was seen a few times. This chain uses TRBV6-1 with TRBJ1-4; a possible D gene is TRBD1 (5 bases). With 7 bases removed from V and 5 bases from J, the gap between germline ends came to 11 bases. The CDR3 totals 13 residues. The germline CDR1 and CDR2 sequences are MNHNS and SASEGT. CDR3 sequence (DNA): TGTGCCAGCATACGACAGTTAAATGAAAAACTGTTTTTT. It encodes CASIRQLNEKLFF.